The 14 T cell receptor beta chains below were found in one sample sequenced in a study of cytomegalovirus exposure and HLA in healthy donors. PCR was performed using 60 Vbeta and 13 Jbeta primers. Sequenced by immunoSEQ multiplex PCR; TCRdb stores in-frame clones only, minus some. The sample carries around 91,000 clones, about 77% recorded once. Sequenced input: PBMCs. These TCRs come from a male donor in good health and CMV-seropositive.

Only a few counts were recorded for this clone. The junction departs from germline at one end; a sequencing error may be responsible. V gene TRBV6-5 combines with J gene TRBJ1-2; TRBD1 is a possible D gene (6 bases). CDR1 and CDR2 from the germline V gene are MNHEY and SVGAGI. The CDR3 is made up of 8 amino acids. CDR3 residues: CASSGDIF. The DNA for the CDR3 is TGTGCCAGCAGTGGGGACATCTTC.

The CDR3 DNA follows: TGCGCCAGCAGCTTACAAGTTCTAGCGGGAGGGCCGGGTGACCACGAGCAGTACTTC. Encoded protein: CASSLQVLAGGPGDHEQYF. The J gene is TRBJ2-7, the V gene TRBV5-1; the match to TRBD2 covers 12 bases. CDR3 length equals 19 residues. Trimming removed 2 bases from V and 5 bases from J; junction bases left unmatched: 17. Germline V gene data show CDR1 as SGHRS and CDR2 as YFSETQ.

J is TRBJ2-7 and V is TRBV18; 9 positions match TRBD1. This CDR3 has 15 amino acids. Germline trimming cut 2 bases from V and 4 bases from J; bases unmatched to any gene: 6. The germline V gene encodes CDR1 KGHSH and CDR2 LQKENI. Here the CDR3 DNA reads TGTGCCAGCTCACCAACCGGGACAGGGCTTTACGAGCAGTACTTC. This gives the protein CASSPTGTGLYEQYF. Variable domain in full (rest from reference TRBV18 and TRBJ2-7): NAGVMQNPRHLVRRRGQEARLRCSPMKGHSHVYWYRQLPEEGLKFMVYLQKENIIDESGMPKERFSAEFPKEGPSILRIQQVVRGDSAAYFCASSPTGTGLYEQYFGPGTRLTVT.

The chain links TRBV9 to TRBJ2-7, with D perhaps matching TRBD1 (6 bases). Trimming stripped 3 bases from V and 2 bases from J, with 24 bases between. The CDR3 runs to 18 residues. Germline loops: CDR1 SGDLS, CDR2 YYNGEE. CDR3 in DNA: TGTGCCAGCAGCGCCTCCGAGAGGGACCTTGGGGGCCCCTACGAGCAGTACTTC. It specifies CASSASERDLGGPYEQYF.

The chain uses TRBV10-3 and TRBJ1-5, with 9 bases fitting TRBD1. With 0 bases clipped from V and 0 bases from J, the junction kept 6 bases outside the gene matches. Germline V lookup: CDR1 ENHRY, CDR2 SYGVKD. The CDR3 is made up of 18 amino acids. The CDR3 sequence: CAISESSTGGFSNQPQHF. The CDR3 DNA reads as TGTGCCATCAGTGAGTCGAGTACAGGGGGCTTTAGCAATCAGCCCCAGCATTTT.

The CDR3 here is CASSERGGRGERYTF. CDR3 sequence (DNA): TGCGCCAGCAGTGAGAGGGGCGGGCGGGGCGAGAGATACACCTTC. The chain joins TRBV10-1 to TRBJ1-2; weak D call: TRBD1 (5 bases). This CDR3 has 15 amino acids. V was shortened by 2 bases and J by 11 bases, with 21 bases between the two germline ends. The germline V gene has CDR1 WNHNN and CDR2 SYGVQD (reference sequence).

V is TRBV5-1 and J is TRBJ2-2; 7 bases align to TRBD1. J gave up 6 bases and V 7 bases, and 15 bases lay outside the gene matches. CDR1 is SGHRS, CDR2 YFSETQ, per germline. The CDR3 runs 16 residues. CDR3 bases: TGCGCCAGCCGACACAGGGGCGGCGGTAGCCCCGGGGAGCTGTTTTTT. Translated, it gives CASRHRGGGSPGELFF.

V is TRBV15 and J is TRBJ1-4, with TRBD1 matching over 7 bases. Germline CDR1 LNHNV, CDR2 YYDKDF (reference sequence). V shed 6 bases and J 0 bases; nucleotides not matched to a gene: 7. The CDR3 has 16 amino acids. CDR3 sequence: CATRRQGSPTNEKLFF. In DNA, the CDR3 is TGTGCCACCAGGAGACAGGGTAGCCCAACTAATGAAAAACTGTTTTTT.

The J gene is TRBJ1-5, the V gene TRBV10-1; 8 positions agree with TRBD1. The germline V gene encodes CDR1 WNHNN and CDR2 SYGVQD (reference sequence). CDR3 length equals 14 residues. After removal of 2 bases from V and 6 bases from J, the junction contained 3 bases not matched to a gene. CDR3 bases: TGCGCCAGCAGTGAGGGACAGGGTGGTCAGCCCCAGCATTTT. Its translation is CASSEGQGGQPQHF.

Written as DNA, the CDR3 is TGTGCCAGCAGCGTAGTGCTAGCGGGAGGCGAGCAGTACTTC. As protein: CASSVVLAGGEQYF. The chain joins TRBV9 to TRBJ2-7, with TRBD2 identical over 11 bases. The CDR3 length is 14 residues. Trimming cost V 0 bases and J 6 bases; bases outside gene matches: 2. Germline V CDR1 and CDR2: SGDLS, YYNGEE.

The chain couples TRBV29-1 to TRBJ2-5; TRBD2 matches 8 bases. With 7 bases clipped from V and 3 bases from J, the junction kept 10 bases outside the gene matches. The CDR3 covers 14 residues. The germline V gene encodes CDR1 SQVTM and CDR2 ANQGSEA. The CDR3 bases are TGCAGCGCAGGGATTGCGGGAGGAAAAGAGACCCAGTACTTC. Translating it yields CSAGIAGGKETQYF.

V usage is TRBV7-3 and J usage is TRBJ1-5, with a tentative D call TRBD1 (6 bases). Germline assignment: CDR1 SGHTA and CDR2 FQGTGA. The CDR3 is 14 amino acids. The V end was cut by 5 bases, the J end by 7 bases, with 15 bases between. The DNA of the CDR3 is TGTGCCAGCAGCCCCTACGACAGGATCCAGCCCCAGCATTTT. Translated, it gives CASSPYDRIQPQHF.

V gene TRBV27 combines with J gene TRBJ1-2, with 10 bases matching TRBD1. The junction had 12 bases not matched to a gene; V was cut back by 3 bases and J by 5 bases. The germline gives CDR1 MNHEY, CDR2 SMNVEV (reference sequence). The CDR3 covers 17 residues. CDR3 loop: CASSFDPRQGARYGYTF. CDR3 coding DNA: TGTGCCAGCAGTTTCGACCCGCGACAGGGGGCGCGATATGGCTACACCTTC.

The rearrangement links TRBV4-1 to TRBJ2-7; TRBD1 matches 8 bases. With 4 bases clipped from V and 2 bases from J, the junction kept 7 bases outside the gene matches. The V gene's germline CDR1 is MGHRA and CDR2 YSYEKL. CDR3 length equals 15 residues. CDR3 coding DNA: TGCGCCAGCAGCCCCCGCGGGACAGGTGCCTACGAGCAGTACTTC. It codes for CASSPRGTGAYEQYF.